This section outlines one TCR beta chain sequence together with its context. These data come from a study of blood T cell repertoires in COVID-19. On the study more broadly: The samples span acute and convalescent COVID-19 from the United States, Italy and Spain. From T cells, B-cell-depleted T cells, or PBMCs came the material, which was cDNA or gDNA.

Trimming at V came to 5 bases and at J to 1 base, leaving 3 bases not matched to a gene. CDR3 size: 15 residues. The germline V gene encodes CDR1 SEHNR and CDR2 FQNEAQ (reference sequence). In the study's own analysis: Reference gene primer amplification yielded estimated nucleated cell counts. TCRdb keeps only in-frame clones here, not all; method: immunoSEQ multiplex PCR. That table furnishes V, J and clone size, whereas the DNA furnished D and trimming. The sample yields 80,000 to 130,000 clones, around nine tenths seen once. This receptor was taken from a man in his 70s with acute or convalescent COVID-19. The specimen was peripheral blood. The rearrangement links TRBV7-9 to TRBJ1-5; 9 nucleotides align to TRBD1. The CDR3 bases are TGTGCCAGCAGCCCCGGGACAGGGAGCAATCAGCCCCAGCATTTT. It translates to CASSPGTGSNQPQHF.